These 25 T cell receptor beta chains came from one sample sequenced in a study of identical twins. TCRdb analysed the 5' RACE reads with MiXCR anew, one entry per CDR3 protein. The sample holds approximately 590,000 distinct CDR3 sequences, 9.5% to 10% seen once. These data also formed part of another study, on yellow fever vaccine responses in identical twins.

Material for sequencing was PBMCs. These TCRs come from a woman aged 18-29 years in good health.

The chain joins TRBV29-1 to TRBJ2-7; 8 nucleotides align to TRBD1. CDR3 size: 13 residues. Germline V lookup: CDR1 SQVTM, CDR2 ANQGSEA. V lost 8 bases to trimming and J lost 4 bases; unmatched junction nucleotides: 10. CDR3 loop: CSIPTGDLYEQYF. The CDR3 DNA is TGCAGCATACCGACAGGGGATCTGTACGAGCAGTACTTC.

This clonotype was counted between two and nine times. The chain joins TRBV6-5 to TRBJ2-7; D is perhaps TRBD1 (6 bases). Trimming cost V 3 bases and J 7 bases, with 13 bases left between them. Germline V CDR1 and CDR2: MNHEY, SVGAGI. The CDR3 is 13 residues long. CDR3 amino acids: CASSYYRAQEQYF. DNA of the CDR3: TGTGCCAGCAGTTATTACAGGGCTCAGGAGCAGTACTTC.

This clonotype appeared a few times. The rearrangement joins TRBV15 to TRBJ2-2; D ambiguous. V was cut by 5 bases and J by 4 bases, with 8 bases left in between. Germline V gene lookup returns CDR1 LNHNV and CDR2 YYDKDF (reference sequence). The CDR3 contains 13 residues. The CDR3 DNA sequence: TGTGCCACCAGCCGAATTATCACCGGGGAGCTGTTTTTT. This gives the protein CATSRIITGELFF.

This clonotype has just a few counts. V gene TRBV6-1 combines with J gene TRBJ2-1, with D possibly being TRBD1 or TRBD2 (6 bases each). This CDR3 is built from 15 residues. V was clipped by 5 bases and J by 7 bases, with 18 bases between them. The V gene's germline CDR1 is MNHNS and CDR2 SASEGT. The CDR3 sequence is CASSPLRGARNEQFF. CDR3 nucleotides: TGTGCCAGCAGTCCCTTGAGGGGGGCCCGGAATGAGCAGTTCTTC.

This clonotype was seen only a few times. V gene TRBV7-2 combines with J gene TRBJ2-7, with 10 bases that match TRBD1. CDR1 and CDR2 from the germline V gene are SGHTA and FQGNSA. The CDR3 sequence is 14 residues long. Trimming cost V 5 bases and J 5 bases; bases outside gene matches: 6. The chain's CDR3 is CASSPTTGGHEQYF. CDR3 DNA: TGTGCCAGCAGCCCAACGACAGGGGGCCACGAGCAGTACTTC.

This clonotype came up many times. V is TRBV28 and J is TRBJ2-3, with 7 bases fitting TRBD2. Germline lookup yields CDR1 MDHEN and CDR2 SYDVKM. The CDR3 covers 15 residues. V was pared by 5 bases and J by 3 bases, with 8 bases of the junction left unmatched. This chain's CDR3 is CASSPERGRTDTQYF. The CDR3 DNA reads as TGTGCCAGCAGTCCTGAGCGGGGTCGAACAGATACGCAGTATTTT.

This clonotype was detected only a few times. J is TRBJ2-7 and V is TRBV27; D gene ambiguous. V dropped 3 bases and J dropped 4 bases, with 13 bases sitting between them. The CDR3 runs 14 residues. The germline gives CDR1 MNHEY, CDR2 SMNVEV (reference sequence). The CDR3 protein is CASSFSQVSYEQYF. The CDR3 nucleotides read TGTGCCAGCAGTTTTAGTCAGGTTTCGTACGAGCAGTACTTC.

There are many counts of this clonotype. This chain links TRBV2 with TRBJ2-1; TRBD1 matches 8 bases. CDR1 SNHLY and CDR2 FYNNEI come from the germline V gene. This CDR3 has 13 amino acids. Unmatched junction bases numbered 5, after V lost 5 bases and J lost 8 bases. CDR3 region: CASSLDRVDEQFF. The CDR3 nucleotides read TGTGCCAGCAGTTTGGACAGGGTCGATGAGCAGTTCTTC. The full variable domain, its missing parts supplied by reference TRBV2 and TRBJ2-1, is EPEVTQTPSHQVTQMGQEVILRCVPISNHLYFYWYRQILGQKVEFLVSFYNNEISEKSEIFDDQFSVERPDGSNFTLKIRSTKLEDSAMYFCASSLDRVDEQFFGPGTRLTVL.

This clonotype was observed a few times. The rearrangement links TRBV5-6 to TRBJ2-6; the D is unclear. This CDR3 is 15 amino acids long. Germline assignment: CDR1 SGHDT and CDR2 YYEEEE. Trimming pared 6 bases from V and 0 bases from J, leaving 10 bases between. CDR3 residues: CASTSVRSGANVLTF. The CDR3 DNA reads as TGTGCCAGCACCTCCGTGCGCTCTGGGGCCAACGTCCTGACTTTC.

This clonotype has just a few counts. This rearrangement joins TRBV12-3 or TRBV12-4 to TRBJ2-1, with 9 positions matching TRBD2. After removal of 5 bases from V and 6 bases from J, the junction contained 14 bases not matched to a gene. This CDR3 has 17 amino acids. In nucleotides, the CDR3 is TGTGCCAGCAGTGGATCAGCTACTAGCGGGTCTAGCAATGAGCAGTTCTTC. This codes for CASSGSATSGSSNEQFF.

This chain uses TRBV27 with TRBJ2-5; a weak D match, TRBD2 (8 bases). Trimming left V 10 bases short and J 4 bases short, with 22 bases between. Germline V gene lookup returns CDR1 MNHEY and CDR2 SMNVEV (reference sequence). The CDR3 is 15 amino acids. The CDR3 loop is CATGGIAGFRETQYF. CDR3 DNA: TGTGCCACAGGGGGAATAGCGGGGTTTCGAGAGACCCAGTACTTC.

This clonotype was counted ten times or more. The chain joins TRBV29-1 to TRBJ1-2; D is ambiguous. The CDR3 covers 11 residues. V was pared by 7 bases and J by 3 bases, with 9 bases between. CDR1 is SQVTM, CDR2 ANQGSEA, per germline. CDR3 coding DNA: TGCAGCGGTGGTCAGGACTATGGCTACACCTTC. Translated: CSGGQDYGYTF.

This clonotype has a count of ten or more. This chain joins TRBV6-1 and TRBJ2-7, with 8 bases that match TRBD1. This CDR3 is 16 amino acids long. Germline CDR1 reads MNHNS; CDR2 reads SASEGT. Trimming at V came to 4 bases and at J to 2 bases, leaving 10 bases not matched to a gene. CDR3 nucleotide sequence: TGTGCCAGCAGTGGGAGGACAGGGCAAACCCCCTACGAGCAGTACTTC. Residues: CASSGRTGQTPYEQYF.

This clonotype has a count of ten or more. The J gene is TRBJ1-1, the V gene TRBV12-3 or TRBV12-4; the D is unclear. Trimming left V 3 bases short and J 7 bases short, with 12 bases between. This CDR3 has 13 amino acids. The CDR3 loop is CASSLSQKGEAFF. Here the CDR3 DNA reads TGTGCCAGCAGTTTGTCCCAAAAGGGTGAAGCTTTCTTT.

The V gene is TRBV7-8, the J gene TRBJ1-1; possible D gene TRBD1, 5 bases. The V and J ends lost 5 bases and 0 bases respectively, with 13 bases between them. Germline loops: CDR1 SGHVS, CDR2 FQNEAQ. This CDR3 contains 15 residues. In DNA, the CDR3 is TGTGCCAGCAGCCCCGGGGGAGCTTTGAACACTGAAGCTTTCTTT. Translating it yields CASSPGGALNTEAFF.

This clonotype was detected only once. The chain recombines TRBV20-1 with TRBJ2-1, with 11 bases fitting TRBD2. The germline CDR1 and CDR2 sequences are DFQATT and SNEGSKA (reference sequence). Trimming removed 0 bases from V and 0 bases from J; junction bases left unmatched: 10. The CDR3 spans 19 residues. Here the CDR3 reads CSARDYITGTSGSYNEQFF. The CDR3 nucleotides are TGCAGTGCTAGAGATTACATTACCGGGACTAGCGGCTCCTACAATGAGCAGTTCTTC.

Ten or more counts support this clonotype. V is TRBV4-2 and J is TRBJ2-1; no reliable D call. Germline assignment: CDR1 LGHNA and CDR2 YNFKEQ. This CDR3 spans 12 amino acids. V dropped 1 base and J dropped 7 bases, with 5 bases sitting between them. CDR3: CASSQAGNEQFF. The DNA of the CDR3 is TGTGCCAGCAGCCAAGCCGGAAATGAGCAGTTCTTC.

This chain links TRBV5-1 with TRBJ2-3; D gene unclear. This CDR3 contains 11 residues. In germline, CDR1 is SGHRS, CDR2 YFSETQ. V lost 7 bases and J 2 bases, leaving 5 bases between the germline ends. The CDR3: CASQITDTQYF. CDR3 DNA: TGCGCCAGCCAAATCACAGATACGCAGTATTTT.

On this clonotype itself: One end of the junction fails to match germline, which may point to a read error. V gene TRBV6-5 combines with J gene TRBJ2-7; TRBD1 agrees at 9 bases. CDR1 and CDR2 from the germline V gene are MNHEY and SVGAGI. The CDR3 extends over 17 amino acids. CDR3 nucleotides: TGTGCCAGCAGTTATACTACAGGGGGCGCGATAGCCTACGAGCTGTACTTC. Translation gives CASSYTTGGAIAYELYF.

In its sample, this clonotype was seen a few times. The chain has TRBV30 and TRBJ2-2; TRBD1 matches 7 bases. The CDR3 sequence is 15 residues long. The germline V gene encodes CDR1 GTSNPN and CDR2 SVGIG (reference sequence). The trim removed 4 bases at V and 6 bases at J, leaving 11 bases unmatched. The CDR3 loop reads CAWKESDREPGELFF. In nucleotides, the CDR3 is TGTGCCTGGAAAGAAAGTGACAGGGAACCCGGGGAGCTGTTTTTT.

CDR3 residues: CASSLGQGREQYF. The CDR3 DNA reads TGTGCCAGCAGCTTGGGACAGGGGAGAGAGCAGTACTTC. J is TRBJ2-7 and V is TRBV7-9, with 10 bases matching TRBD1. The J segment lost 7 bases and the V segment lost 3 bases, leaving 3 bases of the junction unmatched. Germline-derived CDR1 and CDR2 are SEHNR and FQNEAQ (reference sequence). This CDR3 region has 13 residues.

The chain joins TRBV20-1 to TRBJ2-1; 7 bases match TRBD2. The CDR3 has 12 amino acids. V shed 8 bases, J shed 8 bases, and the junction held 9 bases outside the gene matches. Germline CDR1 reads DFQATT; CDR2 reads SNEGSKA (reference sequence). The CDR3 reads CSKGTIPHEQFF. CDR3 sequence (DNA): TGCAGTAAAGGGACTATTCCCCATGAGCAGTTCTTC.

This clonotype was detected a few times. The rearrangement joins TRBV6-1 to TRBJ2-7; 7 bases align to TRBD2. The V segment lost 6 bases and the J segment 1 base; nucleotides outside the gene matches: 3. This CDR3 has 13 amino acids. Germline lookup yields CDR1 MNHNS and CDR2 SASEGT. CDR3 loop: CASRASGSYEQYF. The DNA of the CDR3 is TGTGCCAGCAGGGCTAGCGGATCCTACGAGCAGTACTTC.

The rearrangement links TRBV10-3 to TRBJ2-1, with D maybe TRBD2 (6 bases). CDR3 length equals 14 residues. The germline V gene encodes CDR1 ENHRY and CDR2 SYGVKD. V was clipped by 2 bases and J by 8 bases, with 13 bases between them. CDR3: CAISERGKVDEQFF. The CDR3 region has the DNA TGTGCCATCAGTGAGCGCGGGAAGGTCGATGAGCAGTTCTTC.

A single count supports this clonotype. The V call is TRBV2, the J call TRBJ2-3, with a possible D match to TRBD1 (6 bases). This CDR3 has 14 residues. Germline lookup yields CDR1 SNHLY and CDR2 FYNNEI. V was clipped by 10 bases and J by 2 bases, with 16 bases between them. CDR3 sequence: CANTQGSFTDTQYF. CDR3 nucleotides: TGTGCCAACACACAGGGTTCTTTCACAGATACGCAGTATTTT.